This TCR beta chain was sequenced during a study of blood T cell repertoires in COVID-19. On the study more broadly: Specimens from acute and convalescent COVID-19 originated in the United States, Italy and Spain. T cells, B-cell-depleted T cells, or PBMCs supplied cDNA or gDNA.

Notes on this clone: One end of the junction fails to match germline, which may point to a read error.

Study processing details: Estimation of nucleated cell counts was performed using reference gene primer amplification. Some clones are missing from TCRdb's copy, which holds only in-frame ones; the method was immunoSEQ multiplex PCR. V, J and clone size are taken as reported in that table, and D and trimming were inferred from the DNA itself. The sample comprises 60,000 or so clones, roughly 84% of which are singletons, and under 15% rests with the top ten. The V gene's germline CDR1 is SQVTM and CDR2 ANQGSEA. The CDR3 consists of 10 residues. The sequence was obtained from a woman aged 80 or older with acute or convalescent COVID-19. This chain connects TRBV29-1 to TRBJ1-2; tentative D call: TRBD1 (5 bases). Material: peripheral blood. The CDR3: CSVRAGRIHF. CDR3 nucleotide sequence: TGCAGCGTCCGGGCGGGACGGATCCACTTC.